This TCR beta chain was identified during a study of beta chain features in type 1 diabetes. The study's findings and limits: When VDJ junctions were examined, type 1 diabetes patients showed fewer insertions and more deletions.

V was clipped by 0 bases and J by 4 bases; unmatched bases: 8. Germline V gene lookup returns CDR1 LGHNA and CDR2 YSLEER. The CDR3 is 16 amino acids. Expressed TCRB transcripts got sequenced, as all isolated RNA was reverse transcribed. Assay used: immunoSEQ multiplex PCR; TCRdb lists only in-frame clones, some missing. The table shows just over 150,000 clones, with over 8.5% occurring only once. This clone turned up a few times. Its antigen is still unknown. This chain connects TRBV4-3 to TRBJ2-7, with 8 positions matching TRBD1. Specimen: central memory CD4+ T cells from blood. The clonotype was recovered from a man between 18 and 35 years old in good health. CDR3 nucleotide sequence: TGCGCCAGCAGCCAAGATATAGACAGGGGTACGTACGAGCAGTACTTC. It codes for CASSQDIDRGTYEQYF.